This TCR beta chain was observed in a study of control samples from healthy donors and cancer patients. CDR1 LGHNA and CDR2 YNFKEQ come from the germline V gene. This CDR3 contains 17 residues. V was clipped by 1 base and J by 0 bases, with 14 bases between them. TCRdb's copy holds only in-frame clones and misses some; the assay was immunoSEQ multiplex PCR. The sample includes about 140,000 clones, roughly 92% of them seen just once. The sequenced sample was blood. This clonotype was sampled from a man aged 25 to 40 in good health. The V call is TRBV4-2, the J call TRBJ2-3; D is uncertain. The CDR3 loop is CASSQAFSFRSTDTQYF. The CDR3 nucleotides read TGTGCCAGCAGCCAAGCCTTTAGCTTCCGAAGCACAGATACGCAGTATTTT.